This T cell receptor beta chain was profiled in a study of T cell changes during pregnancy in multiple sclerosis. Using immunoSEQ multiplex PCR, the repertoire was profiled, and TCRdb retains in-frame clones only, with some absent. The sample lists tens of thousands of clones; roughly 90% were seen once. CDR3 size: 14 residues. Looked up from germline, CDR1 is SGHTS and CDR2 is YDEGEE. The V end lost 0 bases, the J end lost 1 base, and 7 bases lay between the germline ends. The V and J genes are TRBV5-8 and TRBJ2-5; D is uncertain. Sample: peripheral blood, taken in the first trimester of pregnancy. The TCR originated in a female donor in good health, enrolled as a control in a pregnancy study. The CDR3 region has the DNA TGTGCCAGCAGCTTGGGTGCCAGCCAAGAGACCCAGTACTTC. It specifies CASSLGASQETQYF.